This section outlines one TCR beta chain sequence together with its context. The data are from a study of technical replicates of blood from a handful of donors. This CDR3 has 13 residues. Germline V gene lookup returns CDR1 SNHLY and CDR2 FYNNEI. Trimming left V 3 bases short and J 7 bases short, with 10 bases between. Clones were sequenced by immunoSEQ multiplex PCR, and TCRdb holds only the in-frame ones, with some missing. The sample lists approximately 14,000 clones, 60% to 80% seen once, with roughly 13% in the top ten. The sequence came from a human donor in good health. The sequencing input was PBMCs. The V call is TRBV2, the J call TRBJ2-4; tentative D call: TRBD2 (5 bases). The CDR3 spells CASSDTGENIQYF. Written as DNA, the CDR3 is TGTGCCAGCAGTGACACCGGGGAGAACATTCAGTACTTC. Filled out from reference TRBV2 and TRBJ2-4, the complete variable domain reads EPEVTQTPSHQVTQMGQEVILRCVPISNHLYFYWYRQILGQKVEFLVSFYNNEISEKSEIFDDQFSVERPDGSNFTLKIRSTKLEDSAMYFCASSDTGENIQYFGAGTRLSVL.